Below, 2 T cell receptor beta chains from the same sample are listed, as sequenced in a study of identical twins. TCRdb independently ran MiXCR on the 5' RACE reads; one entry per CDR3 protein. The sample lists nearly 650,000 distinct CDR3 sequences; 7% to 7.5% were seen once. These same data were also listed under a study on yellow fever vaccine responses in identical twins.

The sequencing sample was made of PBMCs. The receptors derive from a woman aged 18-30 years in good health.

This clonotype was seen only a few times. The genes are TRBV5-1 and TRBJ2-6, with D perhaps matching TRBD1 (6 bases). V gave up 0 bases and J gave up 4 bases, with 14 bases separating them. CDR3 length: 17 amino acids. Germline CDR1 reads SGHRS; CDR2 reads YFSETQ. CDR3 loop: CASSLVAGERGANVLTF. CDR3 in DNA: TGCGCCAGCAGCTTGGTCGCAGGGGAAAGAGGGGCCAACGTCCTGACTTTC. Full variable domain (rest looked up from reference TRBV5-1 and TRBJ2-6): KAGVTQTPRYLIKTRGQQVTLSCSPISGHRSVSWYQQTPGQGLQFLFEYFSETQRNKGNFPGRFSGRQFSNSRSEMNVSTLELGDSALYLCASSLVAGERGANVLTFGAGSRLTVL.

This clonotype appeared a few times. The chain uses TRBV12-3 or TRBV12-4 and TRBJ2-3; TRBD2 aligns across 7 bases. The CDR3 loop spans 15 amino acids. With V trimmed by 3 bases and J by 9 bases, 12 bases remained unmatched. The CDR3 region is CASSFSVVSSGTQYF. The CDR3 DNA follows: TGTGCCAGCAGTTTTTCCGTGGTTTCTAGCGGAACGCAGTATTTT.